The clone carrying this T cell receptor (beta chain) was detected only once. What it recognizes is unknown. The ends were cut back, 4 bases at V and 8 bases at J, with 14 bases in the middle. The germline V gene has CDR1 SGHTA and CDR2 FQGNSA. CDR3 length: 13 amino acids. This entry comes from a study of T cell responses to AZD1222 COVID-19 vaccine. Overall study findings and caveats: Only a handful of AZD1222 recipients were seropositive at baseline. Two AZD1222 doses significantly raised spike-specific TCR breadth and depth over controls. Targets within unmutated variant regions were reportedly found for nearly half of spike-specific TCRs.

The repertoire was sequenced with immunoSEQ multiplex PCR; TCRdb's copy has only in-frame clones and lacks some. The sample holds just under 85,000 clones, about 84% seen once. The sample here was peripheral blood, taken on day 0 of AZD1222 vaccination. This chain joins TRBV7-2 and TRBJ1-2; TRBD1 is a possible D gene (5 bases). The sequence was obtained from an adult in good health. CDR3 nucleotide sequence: TGTGCCAGCAGCTCCGGGACGCTGGGGGGCTACACCTTC. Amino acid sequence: CASSSGTLGGYTF.